The 28 T cell receptor beta chains presented below share a single source sample, sequenced in a study of blood T cell repertoires in COVID-19. TCRdb keeps only in-frame clones here, not all; method: immunoSEQ multiplex PCR. The sample yields 300,000 to 400,000 clones, about 87% seen once. What was sequenced was peripheral blood. These receptors were obtained from a woman in her thirties with COVID-19, enrolled during active disease.

The rearrangement links TRBV5-1 to TRBJ1-4; 8 bases fit TRBD1. V was pared by 0 bases and J by 0 bases, with 7 bases of the junction left unmatched. The CDR3 totals 18 residues. Germline CDR1 reads SGHRS; CDR2 reads YFSETQ. CDR3: CASSLGLTGAATNEKLFF. The DNA for the CDR3 is TGCGCCAGCAGCTTGGGGCTGACAGGGGCGGCAACTAATGAAAAACTGTTTTTT. The complete variable domain, with remaining parts taken from reference TRBV5-1 and TRBJ1-4, reads KAGVTQTPRYLIKTRGQQVTLSCSPISGHRSVSWYQQTPGQGLQFLFEYFSETQRNKGNFPGRFSGRQFSNSRSEMNVSTLELGDSALYLCASSLGLTGAATNEKLFFGSGTQLSVL.

The chain is built from TRBV15 and TRBJ2-2, with TRBD2 identical over 8 bases. Germline CDR1 LNHNV, CDR2 YYDKDF (reference sequence). The V segment lost 0 bases and the J segment 6 bases; nucleotides outside the gene matches: 6. CDR3 length: 16 amino acids. CDR3: CATSRDSGGESGELFF. CDR3 in DNA: TGTGCCACCAGCAGAGATTCCGGGGGGGAATCCGGGGAGCTGTTTTTT.

The chain joins TRBV5-4 to TRBJ1-1; a possible D gene is TRBD1 (5 bases). V lost 2 bases and J 1 base, leaving 12 bases between the germline ends. Looked up from germline, CDR1 is SGHNT and CDR2 is YYREEE (reference sequence). The CDR3 is 15 residues long. CDR3 loop: CASSFTKGWNTEAFF. In DNA, the CDR3 is TGTGCCAGCAGCTTCACGAAGGGGTGGAACACTGAAGCTTTCTTT.

J is TRBJ1-4 and V is TRBV2; 7 bases fit TRBD1. This CDR3 spans 16 amino acids. The germline V gene encodes CDR1 SNHLY and CDR2 FYNNEI. The V and J ends lost 3 bases and 2 bases, in that order; junction bases with no gene match: 6. DNA of the CDR3: TGTGCCAGCAGTGAGACAGGGAGTCGGACTAATGAAAAACTGTTTTTT. Translating gives CASSETGSRTNEKLFF.

This chain uses TRBV27 with TRBJ2-1; D is perhaps TRBD1 (6 bases). Germline CDR1 is MNHEY and CDR2 is SMNVEV (reference sequence). Trimming removed 0 bases from V and 9 bases from J, with 15 bases in between. This CDR3 spans 15 amino acids. The CDR3 loop is CASSLSGGARSEQFF. CDR3 nucleotide sequence: TGTGCCAGCAGTTTATCTGGGGGCGCCCGGAGTGAGCAGTTCTTC.

The chain recombines TRBV30 with TRBJ2-3; 7 nucleotides align to TRBD1. The CDR3 is 14 residues long. Germline CDR1 GTSNPN, CDR2 SVGIG (reference sequence). Germline trimming cut 0 bases from V and 3 bases from J; bases unmatched to any gene: 3. CDR3 protein: CAWSVLRGTDTQYF. As DNA, the CDR3 is TGTGCCTGGAGTGTACTCAGGGGGACAGATACGCAGTATTTT. The variable domain in full, completed from reference TRBV30 and TRBJ2-3, reads SQTIHQWPATLVQPVGSPLSLECTVEGTSNPNLYWYRQAAGRGLQLLFYSVGIGQISSEVPQNLSASRPQDRQFILSSKKLLLSDSGFYLCAWSVLRGTDTQYFGPGTRLTVL.

The V call is TRBV7-6, the J call TRBJ1-1, with 9 bases aligning to TRBD1. V shed 5 bases, J shed 8 bases, and the junction held 6 bases outside the gene matches. Germline CDR1 reads SGHVS; CDR2 reads FNYEAQ. CDR3 size: 13 residues. The CDR3 protein is CASSADRGYEAFF. CDR3 nucleotides: TGTGCCAGCAGCGCGGACAGGGGCTACGAAGCTTTCTTT.

This clone was counted only a few times. J is TRBJ1-1 and V is TRBV6-4; the D gene is possibly TRBD1 (5 bases). From germline, CDR1 is MRHNA and CDR2 SNTAGT. Trimming shortened V by 5 bases and J by 7 bases, and 17 bases separated the two germline ends. This CDR3 region has 14 residues. CDR3 residues: CASSPRVGADEAFF. The CDR3 DNA is TGTGCCAGCAGTCCCAGAGTAGGGGCGGATGAAGCTTTCTTT.

V is TRBV3-1 (or the pseudogene TRBV3-2) and J is TRBJ1-2, with D possibly TRBD1 on 6 matching bases. Germline V gene lookup returns CDR1 LGHDT and CDR2 YNNKEL (reference sequence). Trimming took off 4 bases at V and 8 bases at J, with 17 bases between the two ends. There are 14 residues in the CDR3. CDR3 sequence: CASSPRGGARGYTF. The CDR3, as DNA: TGTGCCAGCAGCCCACGAGGGGGGGCGAGGGGCTACACCTTC.

V and J are TRBV7-8 and TRBJ1-5; 7 bases line up with TRBD1. Germline CDR1 SGHVS, CDR2 FQNEAQ. V lost 1 base, J lost 4 bases, and 7 bases stayed unmatched. This CDR3 comprises 16 residues. The CDR3 DNA follows: TGTGCCAGCAGCTTAGTCGGGACAGAGATAAATCAGCCCCAGCATTTT. Protein product: CASSLVGTEINQPQHF.

The J gene is TRBJ2-7, the V gene TRBV27; D not resolved. The germline V gene encodes CDR1 MNHEY and CDR2 SMNVEV (reference sequence). CDR3 size: 12 residues. Trimming removed 8 bases at V and 3 bases at J, with 11 bases between. The DNA of the CDR3 is TGTGCCAGCGGTTACAGAAACTACGAGCAGTACTTC. This sequence encodes CASGYRNYEQYF.

This clone was recorded once. This chain connects TRBV19 to TRBJ1-2; a weak D match, TRBD1 (6 bases). CDR1 is LNHDA, CDR2 SQIVND, per germline (reference sequence). Trimming removed 8 bases at V and 8 bases at J, with 12 bases between. The CDR3 sequence is 11 residues long. The chain's CDR3 is CASAGVQGYTF. CDR3 sequence (DNA): TGTGCCAGTGCAGGGGTTCAGGGCTACACCTTC.

The gene calls are TRBV29-1 and TRBJ1-5, with TRBD1 matching 7 bases. In germline, CDR1 is SQVTM, CDR2 ANQGSEA. The CDR3 is 13 residues long. J gave up 10 bases and V 7 bases, and 13 bases lay outside the gene matches. This CDR3 reads CSGARDSGSPQHF. CDR3 DNA: TGCAGCGGGGCCCGGGACAGTGGGTCTCCCCAGCATTTT.

This chain uses TRBV25-1 with TRBJ1-6; D is unresolved. Germline CDR1 MGHDK, CDR2 SYGVNS. The CDR3 length is 14 residues. Trimming removed 5 bases from V and 7 bases from J, with 12 bases in between. The CDR3 here is CASSLQVSNSPLHF. CDR3 sequence (DNA): TGTGCCAGCAGTCTCCAGGTTTCGAATTCACCCCTCCACTTT. Combining the CDR3 with reference TRBV25-1 and TRBJ1-6 gives the whole variable domain EADIYQTPRYLVIGTGKKITLECSQTMGHDKMYWYQQDPGMELHLIHYSYGVNSTEKGDLSSESTVSRIRTEHFPLTLESARPSHTSQYLCASSLQVSNSPLHFGNGTRLTVT.

This sequence joins TRBV11-3 and TRBJ1-1; D may be TRBD1 (5 bases). Trimming took 4 bases from V and 4 from J, leaving 22 bases between them. The CDR3 extends over 17 amino acids. Germline CDR1 reads SGHNT; CDR2 reads YENEEA. The CDR3 nucleotides are TGTGCCAGCAGCTCAAGATCGACGGAGGGGTGGGCCACTGAAGCTTTCTTT. Translating it yields CASSSRSTEGWATEAFF.

The chain couples TRBV5-1 to TRBJ1-4; 10 positions agree with TRBD1. J was trimmed by 7 bases and V by 3 bases; bases with no gene match: 3. Germline loops: CDR1 SGHRS, CDR2 YFSETQ. The CDR3 loop spans 14 amino acids. The DNA for the CDR3 is TGCGCCAGCAGCTGGGGACAGGGGAGTGAAAAACTGTTTTTT. Its protein is CASSWGQGSEKLFF. Full variable domain (rest looked up from reference TRBV5-1 and TRBJ1-4): KAGVTQTPRYLIKTRGQQVTLSCSPISGHRSVSWYQQTPGQGLQFLFEYFSETQRNKGNFPGRFSGRQFSNSRSEMNVSTLELGDSALYLCASSWGQGSEKLFFGSGTQLSVL.

This clone was seen only a few times. The gene calls are TRBV2 and TRBJ1-6, with D tentatively TRBD1 (6 bases). Germline V lookup: CDR1 SNHLY, CDR2 FYNNEI. Trimming stripped 8 bases from V and 7 bases from J, with 12 bases between. This CDR3 has 13 amino acids. CDR3: CASERTANSPLHF. CDR3 in DNA: TGTGCCAGCGAGAGGACAGCAAATTCACCCCTCCACTTT.

DNA for the CDR3: TGTGCCAGCAGATCCCTTGGCTCGGGCGAGCAGTACGTC. Translating gives CASRSLGSGEQYV. J is TRBJ2-7 and V is TRBV6-5; D is unclear. The CDR3 is made up of 13 amino acids. The V end lost 6 bases, the J end lost 6 bases, and 15 bases lay between the germline ends. CDR1 and CDR2 from the germline V gene are MNHEY and SVGAGI.

This chain links TRBV13 with TRBJ2-1; 7 bases are shared with TRBD1. J lost 6 bases, V lost 4 bases, and 9 bases had no gene match. The CDR3 loop spans 15 amino acids. Germline CDR1 is PRHDT and CDR2 is FYEKMQ (reference sequence). The CDR3 DNA sequence: TGTGCCAGCAGCTGGCCCGGGACAGCCGGCAATGAGCAGTTCTTC. Translating gives CASSWPGTAGNEQFF.

This sequence joins TRBV5-1 and TRBJ2-2; 8 nucleotides line up with TRBD1. The V and J ends lost 4 bases and 1 base, in that order; junction bases with no gene match: 3. The germline gives CDR1 SGHRS, CDR2 YFSETQ. This CDR3 has 15 residues. CDR3 loop: CASSGGTGNTGELFF. The CDR3 DNA follows: TGCGCCAGCAGCGGCGGGACAGGGAACACCGGGGAGCTGTTTTTT.

The chain joins TRBV21-1 to TRBJ1-5; the table's D call, TRBD1, has no DNA check behind it. TRBV21-1 is noted as a pseudogene. The CDR3 sequence is 15 residues long. CDR3 DNA: TGTGCCAGCAGCGATCCCAGGGTGGGCAATCAGCCCCAGCATTTT. Amino acid sequence: CASSDPRVGNQPQHF.

The CDR3 DNA sequence: TGCGCCAGCAGCCAAGGTGGGCCTGATACGCAGTATTTT. This sequence encodes CASSQGGPDTQYF. The V gene is TRBV4-1, the J gene TRBJ2-3, with D unresolved. CDR1 is MGHRA, CDR2 YSYEKL, per germline. There are 13 residues in the CDR3. Trimming pared 1 base from V and 6 bases from J, leaving 8 bases between.

This chain links TRBV19 with TRBJ2-1; D is perhaps TRBD2 (7 bases). V lost 6 bases and J lost 6, with 15 bases in between. This CDR3 is 14 amino acids long. In germline, CDR1 is LNHDA, CDR2 SQIVND (reference sequence). CDR3 sequence reads: CASSLGGALNEQFF. The CDR3 DNA sequence: TGTGCCAGTAGCCTTGGGGGGGCTCTCAATGAGCAGTTCTTC.

The rearrangement joins TRBV7-3 to TRBJ2-1, with D uncertain. V lost 4 bases, J lost 6 bases, and 10 bases lay in between. CDR1 and CDR2 (germline): SGHTA, FQGTGA. The CDR3 consists of 13 residues. The CDR3 loop is CASSSAYGNEQFF. In DNA, the CDR3 is TGTGCCAGCAGCTCCGCATACGGCAATGAGCAGTTCTTC.

This clone was counted only a few times. This chain links TRBV5-1 with TRBJ2-7; 9 nucleotides match TRBD1. Germline lookup yields CDR1 SGHRS and CDR2 YFSETQ. After removal of 1 base from V and 6 bases from J, the junction contained 17 bases not matched to a gene. This CDR3 contains 18 residues. As DNA, the CDR3 is TGCGCCAGCAGCTTGCTCGTTACAGGGGGCGCTTCCTTGGGCGAGCAGTACTTC. Translating gives CASSLLVTGGASLGEQYF.

V usage is TRBV7-9 and J usage is TRBJ1-1; D call uncertain. Trimming removed 4 bases at V and 3 bases at J, with 9 bases between. CDR1 and CDR2 from the germline V gene are SEHNR and FQNEAQ (reference sequence). The CDR3 contains 13 residues. This CDR3 reads CASSWETHTEAFF. CDR3 bases: TGTGCCAGCAGCTGGGAGACCCACACTGAAGCTTTCTTT. The full variable domain, its missing parts supplied by reference TRBV7-9 and TRBJ1-1, is DTGVSQNPRHKITKRGQNVTFRCDPISEHNRLYWYRQTLGQGPEFLTYFQNEAQLEKSRLLSDRFSAERPKGSFSTLEIQRTEQGDSAMYLCASSWETHTEAFFGQGTRLTVV.

This clone was found once. The J gene is TRBJ1-6, the V gene TRBV28, with 9 bases lining up with TRBD1. CDR1 and CDR2 (germline): MDHEN, SYDVKM. The CDR3 runs to 15 residues. V gave up 5 bases and J gave up 6 bases; unmatched junction bases: 5. In nucleotides, the CDR3 is TGTGCCAGCAGTCGGGACAGGGTCTCTAATTCACCCCTCCACTTT. Protein: CASSRDRVSNSPLHF.

The rearrangement joins TRBV6-5 to TRBJ1-4; 8 bases fit TRBD1. The CDR3 has 15 amino acids. The junction had 9 bases not matched to a gene; V was cut back by 2 bases and J by 10 bases. Germline CDR1 MNHEY, CDR2 SVGAGI. CDR3 sequence: CASSYAQTGVGKLFF. Here the CDR3 DNA reads TGTGCCAGCAGTTACGCTCAGACAGGGGTTGGAAAACTGTTTTTT.